The 22 T cell receptor beta chains reported below all come from one sample, sequenced in a study of somatic mutations in cytotoxic T cells in rheumatoid arthritis. Here immunoSEQ multiplex PCR was the method, and the copy in TCRdb shows in-frame clones only, minus some. The table shows approximately 18,000 clones, with about 83% occurring only once. The specimen sequenced was CD8+ T cells sorted from blood. The source of these receptors is an adult with rheumatoid arthritis.

The chain carries TRBV7-9 and TRBJ1-1; D is ambiguous. The CDR3 has 13 amino acids. Germline loops: CDR1 SEHNR, CDR2 FQNEAQ (reference sequence). The V end was cut by 6 bases, the J end by 3 bases, with 11 bases between. The CDR3 sequence: CASSLKFDTEAFF. The CDR3 bases are TGTGCCAGCAGTTTAAAATTTGACACTGAAGCTTTCTTT.

The chain uses TRBV2 and TRBJ1-1; no firm D call. The V end lost 4 bases, the J end lost 1 base, and 4 bases lay between the germline ends. The germline V gene has CDR1 SNHLY and CDR2 FYNNEI. This CDR3 spans 12 amino acids. As DNA, the CDR3 is TGTGCCAGCAGTGGAGAGAACACTGAAGCTTTCTTT. Translated, it gives CASSGENTEAFF.

The rearrangement uses TRBV5-4 and TRBJ1-1; D is possibly TRBD1 (6 bases). Germline V gives CDR1 SGHNT, CDR2 YYREEE (reference sequence). The CDR3 runs 11 residues. V gave up 10 bases and J gave up 4 bases, with 11 bases separating them. In DNA form, the CDR3 reads TGTGCCGTCAGGGGTGGCACTGAAGCTTTCTTT. Protein: CAVRGGTEAFF.

The chain employs TRBV4-1 and TRBJ2-3, with a weak D call TRBD2 (5 bases). Per the germline V gene, CDR1 is MGHRA and CDR2 is YSYEKL. This CDR3 is built from 15 residues. V lost 3 bases to trimming and J lost 2 bases, with 12 bases between them. CDR3 DNA: TGCGCCAGCAGCCATCGACGGGGATCCACAGATACGCAGTATTTT. It specifies CASSHRRGSTDTQYF.

This clone was counted once. The V and J genes are TRBV5-1 and TRBJ2-5, with 13 bases lining up with TRBD2. V shed 3 bases and J 5 bases; nucleotides not matched to a gene: 16. This CDR3 has 19 residues. In germline, CDR1 is SGHRS, CDR2 YFSETQ. The CDR3 nucleotides read TGCGCCAGCAGCTACTCCGGGACTAGCGGGGCTGGGTTCGGGGAGACCCAGTACTTC. The encoded protein is CASSYSGTSGAGFGETQYF. Filled out from reference TRBV5-1 and TRBJ2-5, the complete variable domain reads KAGVTQTPRYLIKTRGQQVTLSCSPISGHRSVSWYQQTPGQGLQFLFEYFSETQRNKGNFPGRFSGRQFSNSRSEMNVSTLELGDSALYLCASSYSGTSGAGFGETQYFGPGTRLLVL.

The rearrangement uses TRBV7-9 and TRBJ2-7; 8 nucleotides agree with TRBD2. The germline gives CDR1 SEHNR, CDR2 FQNEAQ (reference sequence). The V and J ends lost 5 bases and 7 bases, in that order; junction bases with no gene match: 13. The CDR3 is 15 residues long. CDR3 nucleotides: TGTGCCAGCAGCGCCGCGGAGCGGGGGCTTTGGGAGCAGTACTTC. Translation gives CASSAAERGLWEQYF.

V and J are TRBV7-8 and TRBJ1-4; 8 nucleotides agree with TRBD1. V gave up 0 bases and J gave up 5 bases; unmatched junction bases: 11. The CDR3 runs 18 residues. Germline values: CDR1 SGHVS, CDR2 FQNEAQ. CDR3 DNA sequence: TGTGCCAGCAGCTTAGCCGGACAGGGCTTCAACGGAAATGAAAAACTGTTTTTT. It codes for CASSLAGQGFNGNEKLFF.

The V gene is TRBV2, the J gene TRBJ1-4; D gene unclear. CDR1 SNHLY and CDR2 FYNNEI come from the germline V gene. V lost 4 bases and J 4 bases, leaving 10 bases between the germline ends. The CDR3 covers 14 residues. Here the CDR3 DNA reads TGTGCCAGCAGTGTGGGCTCTGGTAATGAAAAACTGTTTTTT. Protein: CASSVGSGNEKLFF.

The CDR3 sequence: CASSPDSMDTQYF. The CDR3 region has the DNA TGTGCCAGCTCACCCGACAGCATGGATACGCAGTATTTT. This chain links TRBV18 with TRBJ2-3; the D gene is possibly TRBD1 (5 bases). This CDR3 region has 13 residues. Per the germline V gene, CDR1 is KGHSH and CDR2 is LQKENI. V lost 3 bases and J lost 6, with 10 bases in between.

The V call is TRBV4-2, the J call TRBJ2-4, with D perhaps being TRBD1 or TRBD2 (6 bases each). Germline V CDR1 and CDR2: LGHNA, YNFKEQ. The CDR3 is 18 amino acids. The V end was cut by 4 bases, the J end by 0 bases, with 19 bases between. The CDR3 is CASSRGKLDSLAKNIQYF. The CDR3 DNA reads as TGTGCCAGCAGCCGCGGGAAATTGGACAGCCTAGCCAAAAACATTCAGTACTTC.

This clone is medium-sized by share. This chain joins TRBV7-9 and TRBJ2-2; D may correspond to TRBD1 or TRBD2 (5 bases each). This CDR3 has 17 amino acids. V lost 5 bases and J 7 bases, leaving 23 bases between the germline ends. The germline gives CDR1 SEHNR, CDR2 FQNEAQ (reference sequence). The DNA of the CDR3 is TGTGCCAGCAGCCCACACCCGGGGACCCCGAGAGGCGGGGAGCTGTTTTTT. Its translation: CASSPHPGTPRGGELFF.

CDR3 DNA sequence: TGTGCCAGCAGCTTTGGGGTGGTCGGGGGTCGGGAAGCCCCCTACGAGCAGTACTTC. Translating it yields CASSFGVVGGREAPYEQYF. The rearrangement uses TRBV5-6 and TRBJ2-7, with a possible D match to TRBD2 (6 bases). CDR3 length: 19 amino acids. Germline CDR1 is SGHDT and CDR2 is YYEEEE. With 2 bases removed from V and 2 bases from J, the gap between germline ends came to 26 bases. Supplemented by reference TRBV5-6 and TRBJ2-7, the full variable domain reads DAGVTQSPTHLIKTRGQQVTLRCSPKSGHDTVSWYQQALGQGPQFIFQYYEEEERQRGNFPDRFSGHQFPNYSSELNVNALLLGDSALYLCASSFGVVGGREAPYEQYFGPGTRLTVT.

The chain is built from TRBV9 and TRBJ2-3; D possibly uses TRBD1 or TRBD2 (5 bases each). Trimming pared 2 bases from V and 9 bases from J, leaving 7 bases between. This CDR3 has 11 residues. Germline CDR1 reads SGDLS; CDR2 reads YYNGEE. The CDR3 nucleotides are TGTGCCAGCAGCGTCCGGGACACGCAGTATTTT. Translated, it gives CASSVRDTQYF.

The CDR3 nucleotides are TGTGCCAGCAGCTTCGAACTAAGCTCCTACAATGAGCAGTTCTTC. This translates into CASSFELSSYNEQFF. V usage is TRBV7-9 and J usage is TRBJ2-1; no clear D. This CDR3 has 15 amino acids. Trimming cost V 3 bases and J 0 bases, with 9 bases left between them. CDR1 and CDR2 (germline): SEHNR, FQNEAQ (reference sequence).

This chain connects TRBV15 to TRBJ2-2, with D maybe TRBD2 (5 bases). CDR3 length: 15 amino acids. The V gene lost 1 base and the J gene lost 2 bases, with 8 bases spanning the gap. CDR1 and CDR2 (germline): LNHNV, YYDKDF (reference sequence). This CDR3 reads CATSRVSGNTGELFF. The CDR3, as DNA: TGTGCCACCAGCAGAGTCAGCGGTAACACCGGGGAGCTGTTTTTT.

The chain combines TRBV19 with TRBJ2-1; D perhaps matches TRBD2 (6 bases). The germline gives CDR1 LNHDA, CDR2 SQIVND (reference sequence). Trimming removed 1 base from V and 10 bases from J, with 8 bases in between. The length of the CDR3 is 12 residues. CDR3: CASSIGGREQFF. CDR3 coding DNA: TGTGCCAGTAGTATAGGTGGGAGGGAGCAGTTCTTC.

This clone was observed a handful of times. J is TRBJ2-2 and V is TRBV9; 10 bases map to TRBD2. Germline V lookup: CDR1 SGDLS, CDR2 YYNGEE. The CDR3 totals 17 residues. J lost 7 bases, V lost 2 bases, and 11 bases had no gene match. For the CDR3, the DNA is TGTGCCAGCAGCGTGTATCCCAGCGGGGGGGCTAGCGGGGAGCTGTTTTTT. This sequence encodes CASSVYPSGGASGELFF.

This clone has just one count. The limits of the CDR3 on the DNA are not certain, so only TCRdb's listed CDR3 is given. The V gene is TRBV21-1, the J gene TRBJ2-3; the table's D call, TRBD2, was not checked against the DNA. TRBV21-1 is an annotated pseudogene. A total of 17 residues make up the CDR3, ends included. CDR3 sequence reads: CASSKVGGGAGQDTQYF.

The chain has TRBV5-6 and TRBJ1-1; no clear D. The V and J ends lost 2 bases and 7 bases respectively, with 12 bases between them. The CDR3 has 13 amino acids. In germline, CDR1 is SGHDT, CDR2 YYEEEE. This chain's CDR3 is CASSLGQLFEAFF. CDR3 sequence (DNA): TGTGCCAGCAGCTTAGGGCAGCTTTTTGAAGCTTTCTTT.

The CDR3 spells CASSGLASSTDTQYF. The CDR3 region has the DNA TGTGCCAGCAGCGGTCTAGCCTCTAGCACAGATACGCAGTATTTT. The rearrangement uses TRBV9 and TRBJ2-3; weak D call: TRBD2 (5 bases). V was cut by 3 bases and J by 0 bases, with 11 bases left in between. The germline V gene has CDR1 SGDLS and CDR2 YYNGEE. The CDR3 spans 15 residues.

The J gene is TRBJ2-1, the V gene TRBV19; 10 nucleotides agree with TRBD2. The germline CDR1 and CDR2 sequences are LNHDA and SQIVND (reference sequence). V dropped 3 bases and J dropped 9; count of bases not matched to a gene: 5. This CDR3 is 14 amino acids long. The CDR3 nucleotides are TGTGCCAGTAGTATCCAGCGGGGGGGCCTTGAGCAGTTCTTC. It encodes CASSIQRGGLEQFF.

The J gene is TRBJ2-5, the V gene TRBV5-6, with 8 bases lining up with TRBD1. The J call is in doubt because the DNA end fits TRBJ2-7 better. This CDR3 spans 14 amino acids. Looked up from germline, CDR1 is SGHDT and CDR2 is YYEEEE. The CDR3 here is CASRAGTGFYEQYF. DNA for the CDR3: TGTGCCAGCAGGGCCGGGACAGGCTTCTACGAGCAGTACTTC.